This record covers a single T cell receptor (beta chain). Antigen specificity is unknown. The data derive from a study of blood T cells in healthy people across ages. General study points: Roughly linear declines in TCR beta diversity per million T cells occurred with age.

The authors drew 8 to 10 milliliters of peripheral blood from each donor. Primed by a sample-barcoded 5' primer and a J-beta primer mix, a second PCR proceeded for about 6 to 12 cycles. At least 2.5 million CDR3-containing paired-end reads were obtained per sample. In TCRdb, the 5' RACE reads were re-called with MiXCR into one record per CDR3 protein. The sample shows approximately 940,000 distinct CDR3 sequences, about 48% of them seen only once. Trimming pared 3 bases from V and 1 base from J, leaving 7 bases between. CDR3 length: 14 residues. Germline V gene sequence: CDR1 KGHDR, CDR2 SFDVKD. This TCR was recovered from a man younger than 45 in good health. This chain joins TRBV24-1 and TRBJ2-3, with D uncertain. Sequencing was performed on blood. This CDR3 is CATSDRPGTDTQYF. The CDR3, as DNA: TGTGCCACCAGTGATCGGCCGGGCACAGATACGCAGTATTTT.